Following are 14 T cell receptor beta chains from one sample sequenced in a study of cytomegalovirus exposure and HLA in healthy donors. A multiplex PCR was run with 60 Vbeta primers and 13 Jbeta primers. Clones were sequenced by immunoSEQ multiplex PCR, and TCRdb holds only the in-frame ones, with some missing. Altogether 130,000 or so clones are present, about 77% being singletons, with the ten largest covering 1.5% to 2%. Sequenced material: PBMCs. These receptors were collected from a female donor in good health and CMV-seronegative.

For the CDR3, the DNA is TGTGCCAGCAGCTTCAGGGCTGGCGAGCAGTACTTC. The encoded protein is CASSFRAGEQYF. The rearrangement links TRBV11-2 to TRBJ2-7; a weak D match, TRBD1 (5 bases). CDR3 size: 12 residues. Trimming took off 3 bases at V and 6 bases at J, with 9 bases between the two ends. Germline CDR1 is SGHAT and CDR2 is FQNNGV.

V usage is TRBV4-1 and J usage is TRBJ2-3, with 9 bases fitting TRBD1. There are 16 residues in the CDR3. The germline CDR1 and CDR2 sequences are MGHRA and YSYEKL. V dropped 9 bases and J dropped 0; count of bases not matched to a gene: 10. The CDR3 region has the DNA TGCGCCAGTCCCTCAACAGGGGGCCCGAGCACAGATACGCAGTATTTT. It specifies CASPSTGGPSTDTQYF.

The chain employs TRBV14 and TRBJ2-3; D is unresolved. The CDR3 contains 19 residues. Trimming stripped 0 bases from V and 2 bases from J, with 21 bases between. Germline V gene data show CDR1 as SGHDN and CDR2 as FVKESK. DNA for the CDR3: TGTGCCAGCAGCCAAGACTATACCCCCGGGTCCATGAACACAGATACGCAGTATTTT. It is translated as CASSQDYTPGSMNTDTQYF.

The chain couples TRBV28 to TRBJ1-5; TRBD1 matches at 7 bases. Looked up from germline, CDR1 is MDHEN and CDR2 is SYDVKM. V gave up 4 bases and J gave up 8 bases; unmatched junction bases: 8. The CDR3 has 14 amino acids. The DNA of the CDR3 is TGTGCCAGCAGTTCCCAACAGGGGATTGAGCCCCAGCATTTT. It specifies CASSSQQGIEPQHF. Filled out from reference TRBV28 and TRBJ1-5, the complete variable domain reads DVKVTQSSRYLVKRTGEKVFLECVQDMDHENMFWYRQDPGLGLRLIYFSYDVKMKEKGDIPEGYSVSREKKERFSLILESASTNQTSMYLCASSSQQGIEPQHFGDGTRLSIL.

This chain uses TRBV14 with TRBJ1-5, with D possibly TRBD1 on 5 matching bases. V lost 1 base and J lost 4, with 11 bases in between. CDR3 length: 15 amino acids. CDR1 SGHDN and CDR2 FVKESK come from the germline V gene. CDR3 residues: CASSQGSGGNQPQHF. CDR3 DNA: TGTGCCAGCAGCCAAGGGTCCGGGGGTAATCAGCCCCAGCATTTT.

The chain recombines TRBV5-1 with TRBJ2-5, with a possible D match to TRBD1 (5 bases). Germline V lookup: CDR1 SGHRS, CDR2 YFSETQ. The CDR3 consists of 15 residues. V was pared by 1 base and J by 5 bases, with 15 bases between. The CDR3 loop reads CASSLSQGFGETQYF. In DNA form, the CDR3 reads TGCGCCAGCAGCTTGTCTCAGGGATTTGGCGAGACCCAGTACTTC.

This chain connects TRBV6-6 to TRBJ1-4; 7 bases are shared with TRBD1. CDR3 length: 14 amino acids. With 6 bases clipped from V and 8 bases from J, the junction kept 9 bases outside the gene matches. Germline CDR1 and CDR2: MNHNY and SVGAGI (reference sequence). In DNA, the CDR3 is TGTGCCAGCAGGGCGGGACAGCTTGGAGAAAAACTGTTTTTT. Protein product: CASRAGQLGEKLFF.

The rearrangement joins TRBV5-1 to TRBJ2-7; unclear D gene. The germline V gene has CDR1 SGHRS and CDR2 YFSETQ. There are 13 residues in the CDR3. Trimming pared 0 bases from V and 3 bases from J, leaving 7 bases between. The CDR3 DNA reads TGCGCCAGCAGCTTGGCTGGCCGCTACGAGCAGTACTTC. Residues: CASSLAGRYEQYF.

Only one count was recorded for this clone. The rearrangement uses TRBV30 and TRBJ2-5, with D possibly being TRBD2 (6 bases). CDR1 GTSNPN and CDR2 SVGIG come from the germline V gene (reference sequence). The CDR3 extends over 14 amino acids. V was cut by 5 bases and J by 3 bases, with 16 bases left in between. The CDR3 is CAWGFGSGEETQYF. The DNA for the CDR3 is TGTGCCTGGGGCTTTGGTAGCGGAGAAGAGACCCAGTACTTC.

The V call is TRBV2, the J call TRBJ2-3, with TRBD2 matching 11 bases. The length of the CDR3 is 21 residues. The junction had 25 bases not matched to a gene; V was cut back by 8 bases and J by 3 bases. In germline, CDR1 is SNHLY, CDR2 FYNNEI. CDR3 sequence: CASHSGGAFGGDRTRTDTQYF. In nucleotides, the CDR3 is TGTGCCAGCCATAGCGGGGGGGCTTTTGGAGGCGACCGTACGCGGACAGATACGCAGTATTTT.

This chain connects TRBV6-5 to TRBJ2-2, with D possibly being TRBD1 (5 bases). The germline CDR1 and CDR2 sequences are MNHEY and SVGAGI. The germline V and J ends were trimmed by 3 bases and 0 bases, with 8 bases remaining between them. CDR3 length: 15 amino acids. The CDR3 nucleotides are TGTGCCAGCAGTTATGGGGCAGCGAACACCGGGGAGCTGTTTTTT. Encoded protein: CASSYGAANTGELFF.

The V gene is TRBV9, the J gene TRBJ2-1; 8 nucleotides align to TRBD2. The junction had 0 bases not matched to a gene; V was cut back by 0 bases and J by 1 base. CDR3 length: 15 residues. Germline CDR1 and CDR2: SGDLS and YYNGEE. The CDR3 DNA reads as TGTGCCAGCAGCGTAGCGGGAGGGTCCTACAATGAGCAGTTCTTC. Translation gives CASSVAGGSYNEQFF.

The genes are TRBV7-9 and TRBJ2-5; D gene unclear. The DNA matches TRBJ2-7 better at its end, which makes the J call doubtful. The CDR3 has 16 residues. Germline V gene sequence: CDR1 SEHNR, CDR2 FQNEAQ (reference sequence). CDR3 amino acids: CASSLETGLLDYEQYF. The CDR3 DNA sequence: TGTGCCAGCAGCTTAGAGACGGGTCTTCTTGACTACGAGCAGTACTTC.

The CDR3 bases are TGTGCTAGTGGCCTTGGACAGGGGGCATCCTACGAGCAGTACTTC. Translating it yields CASGLGQGASYEQYF. The chain recombines TRBV12-5 with TRBJ2-7, with TRBD1 matching over 11 bases. The junction had 5 bases not matched to a gene; V was cut back by 6 bases and J by 1 base. The CDR3 sequence is 15 residues long. Germline values: CDR1 LGHNT, CDR2 FRNRAP.